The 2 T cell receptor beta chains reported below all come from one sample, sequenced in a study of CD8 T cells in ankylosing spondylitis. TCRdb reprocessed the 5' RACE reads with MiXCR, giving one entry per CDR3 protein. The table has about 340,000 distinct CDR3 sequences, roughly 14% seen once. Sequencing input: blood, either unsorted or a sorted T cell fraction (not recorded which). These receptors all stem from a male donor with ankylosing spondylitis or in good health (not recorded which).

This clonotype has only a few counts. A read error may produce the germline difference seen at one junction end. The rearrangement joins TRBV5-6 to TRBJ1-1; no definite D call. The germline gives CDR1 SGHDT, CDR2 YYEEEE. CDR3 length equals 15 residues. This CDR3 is CASTISLDVKTEAFF. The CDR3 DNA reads TGTGCCAGCACCATCTCTCTTGATGTGAAGACTGAAGCTTTCTTT.

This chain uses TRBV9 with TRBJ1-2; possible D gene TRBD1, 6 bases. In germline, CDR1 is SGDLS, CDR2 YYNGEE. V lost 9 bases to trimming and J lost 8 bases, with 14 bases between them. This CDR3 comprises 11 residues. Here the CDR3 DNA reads TGTGCCACAGGGGAGTTAAAGGGCTACACCTTC. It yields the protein CATGELKGYTF.